These 31 T cell receptor beta chains originate from one sample sequenced in a study of blood T cell repertoires in COVID-19. The table came from immunoSEQ multiplex PCR; TCRdb's copy has only in-frame clones and leaves some out. The sample has about 410,000 clones, around 89% seen once. Sequenced sample: peripheral blood. The receptors were sampled from a woman aged 40 to 50 with COVID-19, enrolled during active disease.

The V and J genes are TRBV5-4 and TRBJ2-3, with 8 bases matching TRBD2. With V trimmed by 2 bases and J by 2 bases, 7 bases remained unmatched. Germline V gene data show CDR1 as SGHNT and CDR2 as YYREEE (reference sequence). This CDR3 region has 16 residues. CDR3 DNA sequence: TGTGCCAGCAGCTTCGGCGGGGGGCATTACACAGATACGCAGTATTTT. Its translation: CASSFGGGHYTDTQYF. Based on the CDR3 plus reference TRBV5-4 and TRBJ2-3, the full variable domain is ETGVTQSPTHLIKTRGQQVTLRCSSQSGHNTVSWYQQALGQGPQFIFQYYREEENGRGNFPPRFSGLQFPNYSSELNVNALELDDSALYLCASSFGGGHYTDTQYFGPGTRLTVL.

There are a few counts of this clone. Other DNA sequences in the sample encode the same CDR3. CDR3 nucleotides: TGCGCCAGCAGCTTGACAGGGGTCACTGAAGCTTTCTTT. Protein sequence: CASSLTGVTEAFF. The rearrangement joins TRBV5-1 to TRBJ1-1; 7 nucleotides line up with TRBD1. With V trimmed by 1 base and J by 4 bases, 1 base remained unmatched. The CDR3 totals 13 residues. CDR1 is SGHRS, CDR2 YFSETQ, per germline.

This clone was recorded a few times. The rearrangement links TRBV13 to TRBJ1-2; D is perhaps TRBD1 (6 bases). Germline V gene lookup returns CDR1 PRHDT and CDR2 FYEKMQ (reference sequence). The V gene lost 5 bases and the J gene lost 7 bases, with 14 bases spanning the gap. CDR3 length: 13 residues. The CDR3 DNA reads as TGTGCCAGCAGCCCTGAGGGACAATCTGGCTACACCTTC. This gives the protein CASSPEGQSGYTF.

This chain connects TRBV21-1 to TRBJ2-4; the DNA was not compared with TRBD1, the D call given in the table. TRBV21-1 is a documented pseudogene. The CDR3 has 16 amino acids. The CDR3 loop is CASSKVAGVTKNIQYF. CDR3 bases: TGTGCCAGCAGCAAAGTGGCAGGGGTAACCAAAAACATTCAGTACTTC.

This chain joins TRBV9 and TRBJ1-1; unclear D gene. Germline loops: CDR1 SGDLS, CDR2 YYNGEE. The CDR3 extends over 13 amino acids. Trimming shortened V by 7 bases and J by 4 bases, and 14 bases separated the two germline ends. The CDR3 here is CASGGSGSTEAFF. The CDR3 coding sequence is TGTGCCAGCGGAGGGAGCGGGTCCACTGAAGCTTTCTTT. Together with reference TRBV9 and TRBJ1-1, the CDR3 gives the full variable domain: DSGVTQTPKHLITATGQRVTLRCSPRSGDLSVYWYQQSLDQGLQFLIQYYNGEERAKGNILERFSAQQFPDLHSELNLSSLELGDSALYFCASGGSGSTEAFFGQGTRLTVV.

V and J are TRBV24-1 and TRBJ1-2; TRBD1 aligns across 8 bases. V shed 4 bases and J 4 bases; nucleotides not matched to a gene: 10. CDR1 and CDR2 from the germline V gene are KGHDR and SFDVKD. The CDR3 sequence is 16 residues long. CDR3 loop: CATSDSSMTGAYGYTF. The CDR3 nucleotides read TGTGCCACCAGTGACTCCTCAATGACAGGGGCCTATGGCTACACCTTC.

The rearrangement joins TRBV4-3 to TRBJ1-2; TRBD1 aligns across 9 bases. The CDR3 length is 16 residues. Germline values: CDR1 LGHNA, CDR2 YSLEER. Unmatched junction bases numbered 5, after V lost 1 base and J lost 2 bases. Here the CDR3 DNA reads TGCGCCAGCAGCCAAGGCACAGGGGGCGGCAACTATGGCTACACCTTC. This sequence encodes CASSQGTGGGNYGYTF.

This clone was counted between two and nine times. The chain couples TRBV30 to TRBJ2-7; D uncertain. The ends were cut back, 6 bases at V and 0 bases at J, with 12 bases in the middle. The germline V gene has CDR1 GTSNPN and CDR2 SVGIG (reference sequence). CDR3 length equals 13 residues. The CDR3 reads CACSLPSSYEQYF. Written as DNA, the CDR3 is TGTGCCTGTTCCCTGCCGAGCTCCTACGAGCAGTACTTC. Full variable domain (outside the CDR3, taken from reference TRBV30 and TRBJ2-7): SQTIHQWPATLVQPVGSPLSLECTVEGTSNPNLYWYRQAAGRGLQLLFYSVGIGQISSEVPQNLSASRPQDRQFILSSKKLLLSDSGFYLCACSLPSSYEQYFGPGTRLTVT.

The J gene is TRBJ1-1, the V gene TRBV12-3 or TRBV12-4, with D possibly matching TRBD1 (5 bases). Deletions cut 7 bases from V and 1 base from J, with 10 bases between. This CDR3 has 13 amino acids. The CDR3 coding sequence is TGTGCCAGCAATAGTGGACAGAACACTGAAGCTTTCTTT. Its translation is CASNSGQNTEAFF.

The rearrangement uses TRBV7-2 and TRBJ1-5, with D uncertain. The CDR3 contains 15 residues. The V gene lost 5 bases and the J gene lost 0 bases, with 11 bases spanning the gap. Germline-derived CDR1 and CDR2 are SGHTA and FQGNSA. The chain's CDR3 is CASSPNRDSNQPQHF. DNA of the CDR3: TGTGCCAGCAGCCCCAACAGAGATAGCAATCAGCCCCAGCATTTT.

This clone has more than one count but fewer than ten. This chain links TRBV7-9 with TRBJ2-1, with D tentatively TRBD2 (6 bases). CDR1 is SEHNR, CDR2 FQNEAQ, per germline (reference sequence). This CDR3 is 14 amino acids long. Trimming took off 8 bases at V and 7 bases at J, with 18 bases between the two ends. CDR3 region: CASALGRISNEQFF. In DNA, the CDR3 is TGTGCCAGCGCCTTGGGGAGGATTAGTAATGAGCAGTTCTTC.

The V call is TRBV9, the J call TRBJ2-1; D uncertain. Germline CDR1 is SGDLS and CDR2 is YYNGEE. The CDR3 has 15 amino acids. V lost 4 bases to trimming and J lost 0 bases, with 11 bases between them. The DNA of the CDR3 is TGTGCCAGCAGCCCCCAACTGATCTCCTACAATGAGCAGTTCTTC. Translating it yields CASSPQLISYNEQFF.

The V gene is TRBV6-2 or TRBV6-3, the J gene TRBJ2-2; 12 nucleotides align to TRBD2. Germline CDR1 MNHEY, CDR2 SVGEGT. The CDR3 runs to 16 residues. V lost 5 bases to trimming and J lost 6 bases; unmatched junction nucleotides: 7. The CDR3 is CASSPRTSGNPGELFF. The CDR3 DNA sequence: TGTGCCAGCAGTCCCCGGACTAGCGGGAATCCCGGGGAGCTGTTTTTT.

This chain joins TRBV4-3 and TRBJ1-2; D is undetermined. This CDR3 has 15 residues. V shed 0 bases and J shed 5 bases, with 13 bases lying between them. The germline gives CDR1 LGHNA, CDR2 YSLEER. The DNA for the CDR3 is TGCGCCAGCAGCCAAGATCCCAGAGACGGGTATGGCTACACCTTC. Translated, it gives CASSQDPRDGYGYTF.

This clone was counted a few times. The chain has TRBV7-8 and TRBJ2-7, with 8 bases fitting TRBD2. Losses at the gene ends were 7 bases for V and 2 bases for J; bases not matched to a gene: 7. This CDR3 is 14 amino acids long. In germline, CDR1 is SGHVS, CDR2 FQNEAQ. As DNA, the CDR3 is TGTGCCAGCACCCGGGGGGGAGGGACCTACGAGCAGTACTTC. Translated, it gives CASTRGGGTYEQYF.

V usage is TRBV10-3 and J usage is TRBJ1-1; D might be TRBD1 (6 bases). Germline V gives CDR1 ENHRY, CDR2 SYGVKD. The CDR3 covers 12 residues. V dropped 6 bases and J dropped 1 base, with 6 bases sitting between them. The CDR3 DNA reads TGTGCCATCAGGACAGGGAACACTGAAGCTTTCTTT. This translates into CAIRTGNTEAFF.

V is TRBV10-3 and J is TRBJ2-7; TRBD2 matches 11 bases. V shed 3 bases and J 7 bases; nucleotides not matched to a gene: 8. This CDR3 is built from 15 residues. The V gene's germline CDR1 is ENHRY and CDR2 SYGVKD. CDR3 sequence (DNA): TGTGCCATCAGTGACGTTAGCGGGGGGGCAAGGGAGCAGTACTTC. Translated, it gives CAISDVSGGAREQYF.

This chain joins TRBV18 and TRBJ2-1; the match to TRBD2 covers 13 bases. The CDR3 is made up of 20 amino acids. Unmatched junction bases numbered 17, after V lost 3 bases and J lost 6 bases. CDR1 and CDR2 (germline): KGHSH, LQKENI. The DNA of the CDR3 is TGTGCCAGCTCACCTCGGGGACTAGCGGGGCTCCGGTCCGAAGGCAATGAGCAGTTCTTC. As protein: CASSPRGLAGLRSEGNEQFF.

This chain uses TRBV5-4 with TRBJ2-7; 7 bases are a match to TRBD1. The J segment lost 5 bases and the V segment lost 5 bases, leaving 10 bases of the junction unmatched. CDR3 size: 14 residues. Per the germline V gene, CDR1 is SGHNT and CDR2 is YYREEE (reference sequence). The CDR3 reads CASSHTNRGHEQYF. CDR3 sequence (DNA): TGTGCCAGCAGTCATACTAACAGGGGCCACGAGCAGTACTTC.

This clone occurred a few times. J is TRBJ2-7 and V is TRBV28; 7 positions match TRBD1. This CDR3 has 13 residues. Unmatched junction bases numbered 7, after V lost 7 bases and J lost 4 bases. The germline V gene has CDR1 MDHEN and CDR2 SYDVKM. The CDR3 sequence: CASNSRGPYEQYF. The CDR3 DNA follows: TGTGCCAGCAATAGTAGGGGGCCTTACGAGCAGTACTTC.

The V gene is TRBV7-2, the J gene TRBJ2-7; D perhaps matches TRBD1 (5 bases). The CDR3 length is 15 residues. Deletions cut 1 base from V and 0 bases from J, with 10 bases between. Per germline, CDR1 SGHTA and CDR2 FQGNSA. CDR3 loop: CASSLVRQGSYEQYF. The CDR3 nucleotides are TGTGCCAGCAGCTTAGTCCGGCAGGGCTCCTACGAGCAGTACTTC.

This clone was counted a single time. The rearrangement links TRBV5-1 to TRBJ2-5; possible D gene TRBD1, 7 bases. V lost 5 bases to trimming and J lost 5 bases, with 19 bases between them. The CDR3 spans 15 residues. Germline CDR1 and CDR2: SGHRS and YFSETQ. The CDR3 loop is CASRKPEGAGETQYF. The CDR3 nucleotides read TGCGCCAGCAGGAAACCGGAGGGGGCGGGGGAGACCCAGTACTTC.

This chain connects TRBV29-1 to TRBJ2-2; 8 bases are a match to TRBD1. Germline CDR1 reads SQVTM; CDR2 reads ANQGSEA. This CDR3 region has 13 residues. V was clipped by 3 bases and J by 7 bases; unmatched bases: 4. The CDR3 protein is CSVDQGAFGELFF. CDR3 coding DNA: TGCAGCGTTGATCAGGGGGCGTTCGGGGAGCTGTTTTTT.

V and J are TRBV5-6 and TRBJ2-7, with TRBD1 matching over 9 bases. Trimming took 5 bases from V and 0 from J; bases not matched to a gene: 6. CDR1 and CDR2 (germline): SGHDT, YYEEEE. This CDR3 has 15 amino acids. This CDR3 is CASRTGTGTSYEQYF. DNA for the CDR3: TGTGCCAGCAGAACTGGGACAGGGACCTCCTACGAGCAGTACTTC.

The chain uses TRBV27 and TRBJ2-1; D not resolved. V was pared by 3 bases and J by 3 bases, with 9 bases between. The CDR3 is 14 residues long. The germline gives CDR1 MNHEY, CDR2 SMNVEV (reference sequence). CDR3 protein: CASSLVGNYNEQFF. DNA of the CDR3: TGTGCCAGCAGTTTGGTGGGCAACTACAATGAGCAGTTCTTC.

The chain has TRBV27 and TRBJ1-5; D remains ambiguous. The V gene lost 2 bases and the J gene lost 4 bases, with 6 bases spanning the gap. Germline values: CDR1 MNHEY, CDR2 SMNVEV (reference sequence). The CDR3 is 13 residues long. Here the CDR3 DNA reads TGTGCCAGCAGTTTACAGGTAAATCAGCCCCAGCATTTT. Its translation is CASSLQVNQPQHF.

In its sample, this clone was seen a few times. The V call is TRBV7-2, the J call TRBJ1-3; D is unresolved. The CDR3 consists of 15 residues. Germline V gene data show CDR1 as SGHTA and CDR2 as FQGNSA. The ends were cut back, 2 bases at V and 9 bases at J, with 17 bases in the middle. This CDR3 is CASSLRGGRGGTIYF. The CDR3 nucleotides are TGTGCCAGCAGCTTACGTGGAGGGCGCGGTGGCACCATATATTTT. Looking up the rest from reference TRBV7-2 and TRBJ1-3 gives the full variable domain: GAGVSQSPSNKVTEKGKDVELRCDPISGHTALYWYRQSLGQGLEFLIYFQGNSAPDKSGLPSDRFSAERTGGSVSTLTIQRTQQEDSAVYLCASSLRGGRGGTIYFGEGSWLTVV.

The chain is built from TRBV9 and TRBJ1-1, with D uncertain. Germline V lookup: CDR1 SGDLS, CDR2 YYNGEE. The V end was cut by 2 bases, the J end by 10 bases, with 18 bases between. The CDR3 runs 14 residues. The CDR3 loop reads CASSVTDTAQRAFF. The CDR3 DNA reads TGTGCCAGCAGCGTCACAGACACGGCCCAGAGAGCTTTCTTT.

The gene calls are TRBV10-3 and TRBJ2-3, with TRBD2 matching 10 bases. The V gene end was trimmed by 2 bases and the J gene end by 6 bases; junction bases not matched to a gene: 5. The CDR3 length is 15 residues. Germline V gene lookup returns CDR1 ENHRY and CDR2 SYGVKD. The chain's CDR3 is CAISEASGRSDTQYF. In DNA, the CDR3 is TGTGCCATCAGTGAGGCTAGCGGGAGATCTGATACGCAGTATTTT.

This clone turned up a few times. The rearrangement joins TRBV27 to TRBJ2-7; 10 nucleotides align to TRBD1. J lost 2 bases, V lost 6 bases, and 4 bases had no gene match. The germline V gene has CDR1 MNHEY and CDR2 SMNVEV (reference sequence). The CDR3 covers 14 residues. CDR3 residues: CASSPGQGPYEQYF. DNA of the CDR3: TGTGCCAGCAGCCCGGGACAGGGGCCCTACGAGCAGTACTTC.

The CDR3 loop reads CASSTFDTGGEQFF. CDR3 nucleotides: TGTGCCAGCAGTACTTTTGATACGGGAGGAGAGCAGTTCTTC. This chain connects TRBV2 to TRBJ2-1, with 7 nucleotides matching TRBD2. Germline CDR1 is SNHLY and CDR2 is FYNNEI. CDR3 size: 14 residues. The V gene end was trimmed by 5 bases and the J gene end by 10 bases; junction bases not matched to a gene: 11.